The 28 T cell receptor beta chains presented below share a single source sample, sequenced in a study of spatial heterogeneity in lung cancer. This sample's time point: sample taken at primary tumor resection. TCRdb reprocessed the 5' RACE reads via MiXCR and lists one record per CDR3 protein. The sample contains 7,500 to 10,000 distinct CDR3 sequences, about a sixth of which appear only once. The material was normal lung tissue next to the tumor, obtained at surgery. These TCRs come from a male donor with early-stage non-small cell lung cancer.

This clonotype rates as medium-sized (0.01 to 0.1%). V is TRBV4-2 and J is TRBJ2-1, with 10 nucleotides matching TRBD2. The V gene's germline CDR1 is LGHNA and CDR2 YNFKEQ. The V gene end was trimmed by 3 bases and the J gene end by 8 bases; junction bases not matched to a gene: 10. CDR3 length: 16 residues. CDR3 nucleotide sequence: TGTGCCAGCAGCCAGGAGAGCGGGAGGGCCTCCTATGAGCAGTTCTTC. As protein: CASSQESGRASYEQFF.

A few counts support this clonotype. The gene calls are TRBV5-1 and TRBJ2-2; 10 nucleotides match TRBD1. CDR1 and CDR2 (germline): SGHRS, YFSETQ. J gave up 5 bases and V 4 bases, and 8 bases lay outside the gene matches. This CDR3 region has 16 residues. The CDR3 DNA reads as TGCGCCAGCAGCGCCTCCGTGGACAGGGGGACCGGGGAGCTGTTTTTT. The encoded protein is CASSASVDRGTGELFF.

This clonotype has a count of ten or more. The rearrangement uses TRBV3-1 and TRBJ2-3; 10 positions match TRBD2. J gave up 1 base and V 6 bases, and 7 bases lay outside the gene matches. Germline V gene sequence: CDR1 LGHDT, CDR2 YNNKEL (reference sequence). This CDR3 comprises 16 residues. CDR3 protein: CASSLLAGHGTDTQYF. CDR3 in DNA: TGTGCCAGCAGTCTACTAGCGGGACATGGCACAGATACGCAGTATTTT.

Relative to its sample, this clonotype is medium-sized. The chain uses TRBV5-6 and TRBJ2-1; either TRBD1 or TRBD2 may fit D (5 bases each). The CDR3 is made up of 18 amino acids. Trimming cost V 0 bases and J 9 bases, with 25 bases left between them. Germline V gene sequence: CDR1 SGHDT, CDR2 YYEEEE. CDR3 DNA: TGTGCCAGCAGCTTGGGTCCTACAGGCACAGGCGGGCGTGGTGAGCAGTTCTTC. Protein product: CASSLGPTGTGGRGEQFF. The full variable domain, rest sourced from reference TRBV5-6 and TRBJ2-1, is DAGVTQSPTHLIKTRGQQVTLRCSPKSGHDTVSWYQQALGQGPQFIFQYYEEEERQRGNFPDRFSGHQFPNYSSELNVNALLLGDSALYLCASSLGPTGTGGRGEQFFGPGTRLTVL.

The chain recombines TRBV27 with TRBJ2-7; TRBD1 agrees at 9 bases. CDR3 size: 15 residues. Germline V gene lookup returns CDR1 MNHEY and CDR2 SMNVEV (reference sequence). V lost 8 bases and J lost 0; bases outside the gene matches: 8. The CDR3 spells CASRTGTGNSYEQYF. CDR3 coding DNA: TGTGCCAGCCGGACCGGGACAGGGAACTCCTACGAGCAGTACTTC.

This clonotype is labeled as medium-sized. The chain employs TRBV30 and TRBJ2-3; 7 bases line up with TRBD2. Germline CDR1 GTSNPN, CDR2 SVGIG (reference sequence). The CDR3 runs 15 residues. V gave up 3 bases and J gave up 2 bases; unmatched junction bases: 8. CDR3: CAWRMGGSSTDTQYF. Written as DNA, the CDR3 is TGTGCCTGGAGGATGGGCGGGAGCTCCACAGATACGCAGTATTTT.

The V call is TRBV10-1, the J call TRBJ2-2; a weak D match, TRBD2 (6 bases). The CDR3 sequence is 13 residues long. The V end lost 10 bases, the J end lost 3 bases, and 12 bases lay between the germline ends. From germline, CDR1 is WNHNN and CDR2 SYGVQD (reference sequence). The CDR3 sequence: CANRGLYTGELFF. As DNA, the CDR3 is TGCGCCAACCGGGGACTTTACACCGGGGAGCTGTTTTTT.

This clonotype has a handful of counts. The V gene is TRBV20-1, the J gene TRBJ2-3; 12 bases are shared with TRBD2. Germline CDR1 is DFQATT and CDR2 is SNEGSKA (reference sequence). Trimming removed 2 bases from V and 6 bases from J; junction bases left unmatched: 9. This CDR3 is 16 amino acids long. The CDR3 DNA reads TGCAGTGCTAGACGGCGGCTAGCGGGGGGGCCCGATACGCAGTATTTT. Translating gives CSARRRLAGGPDTQYF.

In its sample, this clonotype is medium-sized. The chain combines TRBV10-3 with TRBJ1-1; perhaps TRBD1 as D (6 bases). V dropped 0 bases and J dropped 8 bases, with 7 bases sitting between them. Germline V gene sequence: CDR1 ENHRY, CDR2 SYGVKD. The CDR3 spans 12 residues. For the CDR3, the DNA is TGTGCCATCAGTGAGTCAGGGGGGGAAGCTTTCTTT. It specifies CAISESGGEAFF.

This clonotype is medium-sized (0.01 to 0.1%). The V and J genes are TRBV10-1 and TRBJ2-2; D remains unclear. There are 12 residues in the CDR3. CDR1 is WNHNN, CDR2 SYGVQD, per germline (reference sequence). With 4 bases removed from V and 10 bases from J, the gap between germline ends came to 10 bases. The CDR3 DNA reads as TGCGCCAGCAGTGTAAACCTTGAGGAGCTGTTTTTT. The encoded protein is CASSVNLEELFF.

This clonotype is medium-sized by share. This chain joins TRBV27 and TRBJ2-3, with D possibly matching TRBD1 (5 bases). The ends were cut back, 10 bases at V and 6 bases at J, with 11 bases in the middle. This CDR3 contains 11 residues. Germline CDR1 and CDR2: MNHEY and SMNVEV (reference sequence). Written as DNA, the CDR3 is TGTGCCACCAGGGCCTACGATACGCAGTATTTT. It is translated as CATRAYDTQYF.

At least ten counts were recorded for this clonotype. The V gene is TRBV30, the J gene TRBJ1-5; 8 bases map to TRBD1. CDR1 is GTSNPN and CDR2 is SVGIG in the germline V gene (reference sequence). Unmatched junction bases numbered 7, after V lost 2 bases and J lost 7 bases. The CDR3 extends over 14 amino acids. CDR3 sequence: CAWSPGQGQQPQHF. CDR3 nucleotides: TGTGCCTGGAGTCCAGGACAGGGACAGCAGCCCCAGCATTTT.

This clonotype was seen repeatedly, ten times or more. V and J are TRBV6-5 and TRBJ2-7; D unresolved. Germline assignment: CDR1 MNHEY and CDR2 SVGAGI. The V end lost 7 bases, the J end lost 3 bases, and 19 bases lay between the germline ends. The CDR3 covers 15 residues. The CDR3 protein is CASTRFLGLNYEQYF. CDR3 DNA sequence: TGTGCCAGCACCCGATTCCTAGGGCTAAACTACGAGCAGTACTTC.

This clonotype was detected many times. This chain connects TRBV11-1 to TRBJ2-7, with D hard to call. This CDR3 is 14 amino acids long. CDR1 is SGHAT, CDR2 FQDESV, per germline (reference sequence). V was trimmed by 3 bases and J by 3 bases, leaving 12 bases between them. CDR3 DNA: TGTGCCAGCAGCTTCCTAGATCGAGACTACGAGCAGTACTTC. Amino acids: CASSFLDRDYEQYF. Variable domain in full (rest from reference TRBV11-1 and TRBJ2-7): EAEVAQSPRYKITEKSQAVAFWCDPISGHATLYWYRQILGQGPELLVQFQDESVVDDSQLPKDRFSAERLKGVDSTLKIQPAELGDSAMYLCASSFLDRDYEQYFGPGTRLTVT.

This clonotype occurred a few times. This chain connects TRBV2 to TRBJ1-5, with 10 bases that match TRBD1. Germline V gene data show CDR1 as SNHLY and CDR2 as FYNNEI. V lost 5 bases and J lost 2; bases outside the gene matches: 3. The CDR3 runs 15 residues. The CDR3 DNA reads as TGTGCCAGCAGTAGACAGGGGGCTGGCAATCAGCCCCAGCATTTT. It translates to CASSRQGAGNQPQHF. The complete variable domain, with remaining parts taken from reference TRBV2 and TRBJ1-5, reads EPEVTQTPSHQVTQMGQEVILRCVPISNHLYFYWYRQILGQKVEFLVSFYNNEISEKSEIFDDQFSVERPDGSNFTLKIRSTKLEDSAMYFCASSRQGAGNQPQHFGDGTRLSIL.

This clonotype was seen a single time. The chain employs TRBV6-5 and TRBJ1-1, with D perhaps TRBD1 (5 bases). Trimming removed 7 bases from V and 3 bases from J, with 9 bases in between. The CDR3 length is 12 residues. Germline V gene lookup returns CDR1 MNHEY and CDR2 SVGAGI. The CDR3 protein is CASMDTYTEAFF. The CDR3 DNA sequence: TGTGCCAGCATGGACACCTACACTGAAGCTTTCTTT.

This clonotype was seen only a few times. The J gene is TRBJ2-3, the V gene TRBV9; 14 bases are a match to TRBD2. Germline loops: CDR1 SGDLS, CDR2 YYNGEE. The CDR3 covers 19 residues. Trimming removed 0 bases from V and 2 bases from J; junction bases left unmatched: 8. The CDR3 coding sequence is TGTGCCAGCAGCGTAGAGGGACTAGCGGGAGCGACAACCACAGATACGCAGTATTTT. This translates into CASSVEGLAGATTTDTQYF.

The V and J genes are TRBV18 and TRBJ1-5; unclear D gene. CDR3 length: 16 amino acids. Germline-derived CDR1 and CDR2 are KGHSH and LQKENI. V shed 3 bases and J shed 2 bases, with 14 bases lying between them. CDR3 protein: CASSPGAPGGNQPQHF. In DNA, the CDR3 is TGTGCCAGCTCACCGGGCGCCCCCGGGGGCAATCAGCCCCAGCATTTT.

As to this clonotype: A read error may explain this, as a much larger clone is one base away. J is TRBJ2-5 and V is TRBV19, with unresolved D. This CDR3 has 13 residues. Trimming took 5 bases from V and 1 from J, leaving 8 bases between them. CDR1 LNHDA and CDR2 SQIVND come from the germline V gene (reference sequence). This chain's CDR3 is CASSWTVQETQYF. The CDR3 nucleotides read TGTGCCAGTAGTTGGACGGTCCAAGAGACCCAGTACTTC.

This chain connects TRBV29-1 to TRBJ1-5; unclear D gene. V was pared by 1 base and J by 7 bases, with 20 bases between. Germline CDR1 SQVTM, CDR2 ANQGSEA. There are 16 residues in the CDR3. The CDR3 nucleotides read TGCAGCGTTGAAGCATCGACACCTTCCCGGGGACAGCCCCAGCATTTT. Its translation: CSVEASTPSRGQPQHF.

The chain is built from TRBV6-5 and TRBJ2-7, with D possibly called TRBD1 or TRBD2 (5 bases each). The CDR3 is 14 residues long. Trimming cost V 6 bases and J 7 bases, with 19 bases left between them. Germline CDR1 is MNHEY and CDR2 is SVGAGI. In nucleotides, the CDR3 is TGTGCCAGCAGCCCTAGGACCTGGGGGATAGAGCAGTACTTC. It translates to CASSPRTWGIEQYF.

The rearrangement links TRBV6-2 or TRBV6-3 to TRBJ2-3; tentatively, D is TRBD2 (5 bases). Trimming removed 4 bases from V and 5 bases from J, with 22 bases in between. Per the germline V gene, CDR1 is MNHEY and CDR2 is SVGEGT. This CDR3 spans 17 amino acids. The CDR3 bases are TGTGCCAGCAGTTCGAGCGCCGGGGTACTAATAGTAGATACGCAGTATTTT. This sequence encodes CASSSSAGVLIVDTQYF.

This clonotype showed up just a few times. This rearrangement joins TRBV7-2 to TRBJ2-3, with 12 nucleotides matching TRBD1. CDR3 size: 16 residues. Germline trimming cut 3 bases from V and 6 bases from J; bases unmatched to any gene: 7. CDR1 is SGHTA and CDR2 is FQGNSA in the germline V gene. Here the CDR3 DNA reads TGTGCCAGCAGCTTCCTGGGACAGGGGGCATCCGATACGCAGTATTTT. This codes for CASSFLGQGASDTQYF.

The rearrangement links TRBV27 to TRBJ1-1; D ambiguous. CDR1 is MNHEY and CDR2 is SMNVEV in the germline V gene (reference sequence). V lost 1 base to trimming and J lost 1 base, with 7 bases between them. CDR3 length: 14 amino acids. The CDR3 DNA reads as TGTGCCAGCAGTTTATTTTCGGGGAACACTGAAGCTTTCTTT. This sequence encodes CASSLFSGNTEAFF.

This clonotype rates as medium-sized. The chain joins TRBV19 to TRBJ2-1; D gene uncertain. Germline V gene lookup returns CDR1 LNHDA and CDR2 SQIVND (reference sequence). CDR3 length: 12 residues. V gave up 7 bases and J gave up 7 bases, with 11 bases separating them. CDR3: CASTLGPNEQFF. The CDR3 DNA reads TGTGCCAGTACCCTTGGGCCGAATGAGCAGTTCTTC.

The chain couples TRBV20-1 to TRBJ2-3; D gene uncertain. From germline, CDR1 is DFQATT and CDR2 SNEGSKA (reference sequence). The CDR3 sequence is 15 residues long. Trimming took 1 base from V and 0 from J, leaving 11 bases between them. Here the CDR3 reads CSARVPLTSTDTQYF. The CDR3 nucleotides read TGCAGTGCTAGAGTCCCACTAACTAGCACAGATACGCAGTATTTT.

In its sample, this clonotype was seen many times. V and J are TRBV29-1 and TRBJ1-1, with TRBD1 as a possible D gene (6 bases). Germline V gene lookup returns CDR1 SQVTM and CDR2 ANQGSEA. V shed 6 bases and J shed 0 bases, with 11 bases lying between them. The CDR3 extends over 13 amino acids. CDR3 nucleotides: TGCAGCGTCCTCGGACAGCTGAACACTGAAGCTTTCTTT. Amino acid sequence: CSVLGQLNTEAFF.

J is TRBJ2-2 and V is TRBV7-9; possibly TRBD2 for D (6 bases). This CDR3 has 14 amino acids. The V gene's germline CDR1 is SEHNR and CDR2 FQNEAQ (reference sequence). The chain's CDR3 is CASWGDTNTGELFF. Written as DNA, the CDR3 is TGTGCGAGCTGGGGGGATACGAACACCGGGGAGCTGTTTTTT.